This TCR beta chain was captured in a study of human T cells and chemical hapten exposure. Study-wide background: For the roughly 24-week duration of the study, patients were given weekly doses of diphenylcyclopropenone on the scalp.

Germline V gene lookup returns CDR1 SGHRS and CDR2 YFSETQ. The CDR3 is made up of 16 amino acids. The V end was cut by 4 bases, the J end by 0 bases, with 14 bases between. TCRdb re-analysed the RACE reads in MiXCR, keeping a single row per CDR3 protein. The sample comprises some 90,000 distinct CDR3 sequences, more than 9.5% of which are singletons, and 2.5% to 4% rests with the top ten. General study results and limits: In comparison with controls, expanded TCRs gave rise to a significantly larger number of large CDR3 similarity clusters.

There are a few counts of this clonotype. Its matching antigen is unknown. This sample's time point: patch test 2, 6 weeks after DPC sensitization. Treatment meaning: therapeutic diphenylcyclopropenone sensitization with weekly scalp DPC. Total RNA came from unfractionated whole blood. The source was whole blood, collected in connection with sensitization to the hapten diphenylcyclopropenone (DPC). This TCR was recovered from a woman in her thirties or forties with alopecia areata. Some clones in this sample may be carry-over from other donors' samples. The chain is built from TRBV5-1 and TRBJ2-1, with D perhaps matching TRBD2 (5 bases). CDR3 protein: CASSGGLSSSYNEQFF. CDR3 bases: TGCGCCAGCAGCGGCGGACTTTCCAGCTCCTACAATGAGCAGTTCTTC.